The next 29 T cell receptor beta chains were all read from a single sample in a study of CD8+CD57+ T cells in acquired aplastic anemia. The template used for profiling TCR beta VDJ and CDR3 was genomic DNA. MiXCR, applied by TCRdb to the reads, yields one record per CDR3 protein. The sample contains about 220,000 distinct CDR3 sequences, 34% of which appear only once. The specimen was sorted CD4+, CD8+, or CD8+CD57+ T cells (not recorded which) from PBMCs. Receptors were obtained from a human donor in good health, serving as a control.

A single count supports this clonotype. This clone may be a read error of a much larger clone one base away. The chain uses TRBV6-5 and TRBJ2-7; weak D call: TRBD2 (5 bases). The CDR3 has 14 amino acids. Germline V lookup: CDR1 MNHEY, CDR2 SVGAGI. The CDR3 sequence is CSSSYSNRGYEQYF. The CDR3 coding sequence is TGTTCCAGCAGTTACTCGAATCGGGGCTACGAGCAGTACTTC.

This clonotype came up many times. The chain joins TRBV6-5 to TRBJ1-6, with TRBD1 identical over 7 bases. V was pared by 5 bases and J by 10 bases, with 14 bases of the junction left unmatched. This CDR3 is 16 amino acids long. Germline assignment: CDR1 MNHEY and CDR2 SVGAGI. CDR3: CASSNRQGGSESPLHF. In DNA, the CDR3 is TGTGCCAGCAGTAACAGACAGGGAGGGTCGGAATCACCCCTCCACTTT.

This clonotype has a count of ten or more. The rearrangement joins TRBV9 to TRBJ2-3; D gene uncertain. V was shortened by 0 bases and J by 6 bases, with 8 bases between the two germline ends. Germline CDR1 is SGDLS and CDR2 is YYNGEE. This CDR3 region has 13 residues. The CDR3 reads CASSVGSGDTQYF. The DNA of the CDR3 is TGTGCCAGCAGCGTAGGCAGTGGGGATACGCAGTATTTT.

This clonotype appeared many times. The CDR3 protein is CASGTNYNEQFF. Written as DNA, the CDR3 is TGCGCCAGTGGGACAAATTACAATGAGCAGTTCTTC. The chain combines TRBV10-2 with TRBJ2-1; tentative D call: TRBD1 (6 bases). Deletions cut 9 bases from V and 4 bases from J, with 10 bases between. CDR3 length: 12 amino acids. Germline lookup yields CDR1 WSHSY and CDR2 SAAADI.

This clonotype was detected ten times or more. CDR3 sequence reads: CASRLDRSGNTIYF. CDR3 in DNA: TGTGCCAGTAGACTCGACAGGTCTGGAAACACCATATATTTT. The V gene is TRBV19, the J gene TRBJ1-3; D possibly corresponds to TRBD1 (6 bases). Germline V gene data show CDR1 as LNHDA and CDR2 as SQIVND (reference sequence). Trimming took off 6 bases at V and 1 base at J, with 10 bases between the two ends. The CDR3 has 14 residues.

Regarding this clonotype: A read error may be the cause here, since a much bigger clone is one base away. The genes are TRBV7-9 and TRBJ1-1; the D gene is possibly TRBD1 (5 bases). Germline V gives CDR1 SEHNR, CDR2 FQNEAQ (reference sequence). The CDR3 spans 14 residues. The CDR3, as DNA: TGTGCCAGCAACTTACATAGGGGGAACACTGAAGCTTTCTTT. Translation gives CASNLHRGNTEAFF.

The V and J genes are TRBV25-1 and TRBJ2-7; no reliable D call. The CDR3 has 12 amino acids. Germline V gene sequence: CDR1 MGHDK, CDR2 SYGVNS. Trimming removed 8 bases from V and 3 bases from J, with 11 bases in between. As DNA, the CDR3 is TGTGCCAGCTCACCGCGCGACTACGAGCAGTACTTC. Residues: CASSPRDYEQYF.

J is TRBJ2-3 and V is TRBV11-1; the D is unclear. This CDR3 contains 15 residues. The V and J ends lost 4 bases and 4 bases respectively, with 15 bases between them. CDR1 is SGHAT and CDR2 is FQDESV in the germline V gene (reference sequence). CDR3 sequence (DNA): TGTGCCAGCAGCTCCGGGCGATCAGGCCCAGATACGCAGTATTTT. It translates to CASSSGRSGPDTQYF.

The V gene is TRBV30, the J gene TRBJ2-3, with 7 bases identical to TRBD2. Trimming cost V 3 bases and J 0 bases; bases outside gene matches: 6. This CDR3 contains 15 residues. Germline V gene lookup returns CDR1 GTSNPN and CDR2 SVGIG (reference sequence). This CDR3 is CAWSGLGGSTDTQYF. The CDR3 nucleotides are TGTGCCTGGAGCGGACTAGGAGGAAGCACAGATACGCAGTATTTT.

In this sample, this clonotype turned up many times. This chain uses TRBV7-8 with TRBJ1-6, with D unclear. V shed 5 bases and J shed 10 bases, with 12 bases lying between them. CDR3 length: 13 residues. Per the germline V gene, CDR1 is SGHVS and CDR2 is FQNEAQ. The CDR3 sequence: CASSPINLSPLHF. DNA of the CDR3: TGTGCCAGCAGCCCTATCAACTTATCACCCCTCCACTTT. The variable domain in full, completed from reference TRBV7-8 and TRBJ1-6, reads GAGVSQSPRYKVAKRGQDVALRCDPISGHVSLFWYQQALGQGPEFLTYFQNEAQLDKSGLPSDRFFAERPEGSVSTLKIQRTQQEDSAVYLCASSPINLSPLHFGNGTRLTVT.

This clonotype came up many times. The V call is TRBV12-3 or TRBV12-4, the J call TRBJ1-5; D is uncertain. Trimming left V 2 bases short and J 6 bases short, with 8 bases between. This CDR3 has 13 residues. DNA of the CDR3: TGTGCCAGCAGTTTATCACTCTCTCAGCCCCAGCATTTT. Translated: CASSLSLSQPQHF.

The table lists this clonotype with many counts. This chain joins TRBV11-2 and TRBJ2-1; 10 bases agree with TRBD2. Germline values: CDR1 SGHAT, CDR2 FQNNGV. This CDR3 comprises 15 residues. The ends lost 5 bases at V and 7 bases at J; junction bases unmatched: 8. The CDR3 sequence is CASSQYTSGVNEQFF. CDR3 bases: TGTGCCAGCAGCCAGTACACTAGCGGGGTGAATGAGCAGTTCTTC.

The table lists this clonotype with many counts. This chain connects TRBV20-1 to TRBJ1-1; no definite D call. Germline CDR1 reads DFQATT; CDR2 reads SNEGSKA (reference sequence). Between the trimmed V and J ends, which lost 1 base and 8 bases, there was a span of 17 bases. The CDR3 totals 14 residues. Written as DNA, the CDR3 is TGCAGTGCTAGAGTTCCAGACGGGCCGGCAGAAGCTTTCTTT. Encoded protein: CSARVPDGPAEAFF.

This clonotype came up many times. The chain links TRBV7-8 to TRBJ1-5; 8 bases are a match to TRBD1. The germline gives CDR1 SGHVS, CDR2 FQNEAQ. This CDR3 has 18 residues. After removal of 1 base from V and 3 bases from J, the junction contained 11 bases not matched to a gene. The chain's CDR3 is CASSLVRQGAMFNQPQHF. CDR3 DNA: TGTGCCAGCAGCTTAGTTCGCCAGGGGGCTATGTTCAATCAGCCCCAGCATTTT.

V usage is TRBV20-1 and J usage is TRBJ2-7, with 8 bases aligning to TRBD1. The V gene's germline CDR1 is DFQATT and CDR2 SNEGSKA (reference sequence). Trimming cost V 3 bases and J 7 bases; bases outside gene matches: 5. The CDR3 is made up of 12 amino acids. The CDR3 reads CSARQGAREQYF. CDR3 in DNA: TGCAGTGCTAGGCAGGGGGCAAGGGAGCAGTACTTC.

CDR3 residues: CATGRATNEKLFF. CDR3 nucleotides: TGTGCCACTGGACGGGCAACTAATGAAAAACTGTTTTTT. V gene TRBV2 combines with J gene TRBJ1-4; D not resolved. Trimming cost V 10 bases and J 0 bases, with 9 bases left between them. CDR3 length: 13 amino acids. Germline V gene data show CDR1 as SNHLY and CDR2 as FYNNEI.

This clonotype was seen at least ten times. The chain is built from TRBV12-3 or TRBV12-4 and TRBJ1-2, with D possibly matching TRBD1 (5 bases). The CDR3 is 12 amino acids. Between the trimmed V and J ends, which lost 6 bases and 8 bases, there was a span of 13 bases. The CDR3 DNA follows: TGTGCCAGCAGGTCTGACAGTAGGGGCTACACCTTC. Protein: CASRSDSRGYTF.

The table lists this clonotype with many counts. The J gene is TRBJ2-5, the V gene TRBV24-1; tentatively, D is TRBD1 (5 bases). The V end was cut by 5 bases, the J end by 3 bases, with 15 bases between. Germline V CDR1 and CDR2: KGHDR, SFDVKD. The CDR3 contains 15 residues. CDR3 DNA: TGTGCCACCAGTGCCGGTCGACAGATAGAAGAGACCCAGTACTTC. Translating gives CATSAGRQIEETQYF.

In this sample, this clonotype turned up many times. The chain has TRBV10-1 and TRBJ2-7; no clear D gene. This CDR3 comprises 15 residues. Trimming took 0 bases from V and 7 from J, leaving 16 bases between them. CDR1 is WNHNN, CDR2 SYGVQD, per germline (reference sequence). The CDR3 bases are TGCGCCAGCAGTGAGTCGCCGGCGCGGTCAGGAGAGCAGTACTTC. Its translation: CASSESPARSGEQYF.

This clonotype showed up just a few times. V is TRBV30 and J is TRBJ1-2; TRBD1 is a possible D gene (6 bases). This CDR3 has 14 residues. V gave up 0 bases and J gave up 6 bases, with 14 bases separating them. Germline-derived CDR1 and CDR2 are GTSNPN and SVGIG (reference sequence). CDR3 sequence: CAWSVRGYPHGYTF. The CDR3 coding sequence is TGTGCCTGGAGTGTAAGGGGGTACCCCCATGGCTACACCTTC.

This chain uses TRBV12-3 or TRBV12-4 with TRBJ2-7, with D possibly TRBD2 on 6 matching bases. V was shortened by 5 bases and J by 2 bases, with 13 bases between the two germline ends. The CDR3 is 14 residues long. CDR3 DNA: TGTGCCAGCAGTCCACCGGGGGACGCCTACGAGCAGTACTTC. It specifies CASSPPGDAYEQYF.

At least ten counts were recorded for this clonotype. The chain combines TRBV15 with TRBJ2-5; 8 bases are shared with TRBD2. The CDR3 consists of 16 residues. With 7 bases clipped from V and 2 bases from J, the junction kept 12 bases outside the gene matches. The germline CDR1 and CDR2 sequences are LNHNV and YYDKDF (reference sequence). Written as DNA, the CDR3 is TGTGCCACCATTGATCAGCCGGGGGGGACTCAAGAGACCCAGTACTTC. It translates to CATIDQPGGTQETQYF.

The genes are TRBV15 and TRBJ2-5, with a tentative D call TRBD2 (5 bases). Trimming shortened V by 5 bases and J by 4 bases, and 14 bases separated the two germline ends. CDR1 LNHNV and CDR2 YYDKDF come from the germline V gene (reference sequence). This CDR3 is 14 amino acids long. The CDR3 here is CATSPVEGPETQYF. As DNA, the CDR3 is TGTGCCACCAGCCCGGTCGAGGGCCCAGAGACCCAGTACTTC.

This clonotype turned up a few times. One base away lies a much larger clone, so this may be a sequencing read error. The chain recombines TRBV7-2 with TRBJ2-5, with TRBD1 identical over 9 bases. CDR3 size: 14 residues. CDR1 is SGHTA, CDR2 FQGNSA, per germline. V dropped 3 bases and J dropped 5; count of bases not matched to a gene: 4. CDR3 coding DNA: TGTGCCAGCAGCTTTGGTGGGACAGGGGAGACCCAGTACTTC. This translates into CASSFGGTGETQYF.

This clonotype was observed many times. This sequence joins TRBV2 and TRBJ1-1; D is ambiguous. Trimming cost V 4 bases and J 1 base, with 7 bases left between them. The CDR3 runs to 13 residues. The germline V gene encodes CDR1 SNHLY and CDR2 FYNNEI. This CDR3 is CASSVFPNTEAFF. CDR3 nucleotides: TGTGCCAGCAGTGTATTCCCGAACACTGAAGCTTTCTTT.

Details on this clonotype: Being one base from a much bigger clone, this may be a read error. This chain links TRBV19 with TRBJ1-2; D possibly corresponds to TRBD1 (6 bases). The CDR3 has 14 residues. Germline V gene sequence: CDR1 LNHDA, CDR2 SQIVND (reference sequence). This CDR3 reads CASSIKQGNYGHTF. As DNA, the CDR3 is TGTGCCAGTAGTATAAAACAGGGAAACTATGGCCACACCTTC.

As for this clonotype: A much larger clone lies a single base off, so this may be a read error. DNA of the CDR3: TGCAGTGCTAACATAGGGTATGGCTACACCTTC. It is translated as CSANIGYGYTF. The chain employs TRBV20-1 and TRBJ1-2; D uncertain. V was trimmed by 4 bases and J by 5 bases, leaving 8 bases between them. Germline V lookup: CDR1 DFQATT, CDR2 SNEGSKA (reference sequence). This CDR3 is 11 amino acids long.

V is TRBV29-1 and J is TRBJ1-1, with TRBD1 identical over 7 bases. With V trimmed by 5 bases and J by 0 bases, 3 bases remained unmatched. This CDR3 has 13 residues. Germline loops: CDR1 SQVTM, CDR2 ANQGSEA. DNA of the CDR3: TGCAGCGTTCGACAGGGACTGAACACTGAAGCTTTCTTT. Amino acids: CSVRQGLNTEAFF.

The sample holds many counts of this clonotype. The chain recombines TRBV20-1 with TRBJ2-1; 13 bases are a match to TRBD2. Germline loops: CDR1 DFQATT, CDR2 SNEGSKA (reference sequence). The CDR3 contains 15 residues. With V trimmed by 2 bases and J by 9 bases, 7 bases remained unmatched. DNA for the CDR3: TGCAGTGCTAGACGAGGACTAGCGGGAGTCAGTGAGCAGTTCTTC. Its protein is CSARRGLAGVSEQFF.